This T cell receptor beta chain was identified during a study of CD8+CD57+ T cells in acquired aplastic anemia. On this clonotype itself: Its antigen is unidentified.

The authors sequenced patients whose flow cytometry had shown CD8+CD57+ cell expansion. Patients, without exception, had severe acquired aplastic anemia. No therapy had been given to the patients at the time of blood sampling. The study's findings and limits: Shared by patients and controls, almost 30 CD8+ CDR3s were abundant in patients.

Genomic DNA templated the TCR beta VDJ and CDR3 profiling. TCRdb reprocessed the reads via MiXCR and lists one record per CDR3 protein. The sample lists fewer than 80,000 distinct CDR3 sequences; about three quarters were seen once. CDR1 is SQVTM and CDR2 is ANQGSEA in the germline V gene. The CDR3 has 13 amino acids. J was trimmed by 8 bases and V by 7 bases; bases with no gene match: 10. The genes are TRBV29-1 and TRBJ1-4, with 7 nucleotides matching TRBD1. The sample taken for sequencing was sorted CD4+, CD8+, or CD8+CD57+ T cells (not recorded which) from PBMCs. This receptor was obtained from a human donor with aplastic anemia. The CDR3 is CSAKGRGREKLFF. The DNA for the CDR3 is TGCAGCGCCAAGGGGAGGGGGCGCGAAAAACTGTTTTTT.